The sequence of this T cell receptor (beta chain) was determined in a study of beta chain features in type 1 diabetes. On the study more broadly: Age, gender and cell yields were similar between patients and healthy donors. Study conclusions and caveats: Cells with high TCR expression could be over-represented when cDNA is sequenced. Diminished insertions and augmented deletions at VDJ junctions characterized type 1 diabetes patients.

Trimming stripped 4 bases from V and 2 bases from J, with 3 bases between. CDR1 is SGHTA, CDR2 FQGTGA, per germline. The CDR3 is made up of 11 amino acids. This clone occurred a few times. Its antigen is unknown. This may arise from a read error, as a much more abundant clone is one base away. TCRB transcripts that were expressed got sequenced, as all of the isolated RNA had been reverse transcribed. TCRdb's table, derived via immunoSEQ multiplex PCR, lists solely in-frame clones and lacks some. The sample contains some 900,000 clones, about 17% of which appear only once. The receptor comes from a woman younger than 35 in good health. What was sequenced was naive CD4+ T cells from blood. The V call is TRBV7-3, the J call TRBJ2-7; D gene ambiguous. The CDR3 DNA is TGTGCCAGCAGCTCCGCCTACGAGCAGTACTTC. Residues: CASSSAYEQYF.